A single sample is the source of the 13 T cell receptor beta chains below, sequenced in a study of OX40 agonist ivuxolimab in advanced cancers. TCRdb's copy holds only in-frame clones and misses some; the assay was immunoSEQ multiplex PCR. Here the sample spans about 84,000 clones, 85% to 90% being singletons. Sequencing was performed on CD4+ or CD8+ T cells sorted from blood, taken in a trial of the OX40 agonist ivuxolimab. Every receptor here comes from an adult with an advanced solid tumor such as melanoma, head and neck, liver or kidney cancer.

The chain couples TRBV5-1 to TRBJ2-3, with a tentative D call TRBD2 (5 bases). Germline CDR1 SGHRS, CDR2 YFSETQ. This CDR3 comprises 15 residues. Trimming cost V 4 bases and J 0 bases, with 12 bases left between them. CDR3 coding DNA: TGCGCCAGCAGCCCACAGCCGGGAAGCACAGATACGCAGTATTTT. As protein: CASSPQPGSTDTQYF.

The chain links TRBV20-1 to TRBJ1-1, with D possibly being TRBD1 (6 bases). The CDR3 is made up of 11 amino acids. CDR1 and CDR2 (germline): DFQATT, SNEGSKA (reference sequence). Trimming removed 3 bases from V and 11 bases from J, with 13 bases in between. The CDR3 region is CSASVDRRAFF. DNA of the CDR3: TGCAGTGCTAGTGTTGACAGGCGGGCTTTCTTT.

V is TRBV15 and J is TRBJ1-6; D is ambiguous. Germline-derived CDR1 and CDR2 are LNHNV and YYDKDF (reference sequence). Trimming cost V 0 bases and J 8 bases, with 8 bases left between them. The CDR3 loop spans 14 amino acids. The CDR3 region has the DNA TGTGCCACCAGCAGAGATCGATATGATTCACCCCTCCACTTT. It yields the protein CATSRDRYDSPLHF. The whole variable domain, remainder taken from reference TRBV15 and TRBJ1-6, is DAMVIQNPRYQVTQFGKPVTLSCSQTLNHNVMYWYQQKSSQAPKLLFHYYDKDFNNEADTPDNFQSRRPNTSFCFLDIRSPGLGDTAMYLCATSRDRYDSPLHFGNGTRLTVT.

J is TRBJ1-5 and V is TRBV27; 7 positions match TRBD1. The CDR3 totals 19 residues. V was pared by 8 bases and J by 0 bases, with 19 bases of the junction left unmatched. Per the germline V gene, CDR1 is MNHEY and CDR2 is SMNVEV (reference sequence). CDR3 protein: CASAIRGAWDRYSNQPQHF. The CDR3 DNA is TGTGCCAGCGCCATACGGGGGGCCTGGGACAGATATAGCAATCAGCCCCAGCATTTT.

The chain is built from TRBV30 and TRBJ2-5, with 8 bases matching TRBD1. The V segment lost 2 bases and the J segment 0 bases; nucleotides outside the gene matches: 5. The CDR3 covers 15 residues. Germline V CDR1 and CDR2: GTSNPN, SVGIG (reference sequence). CDR3 sequence: CAWSYRGTYQETQYF. The CDR3 nucleotides read TGTGCCTGGAGTTACAGGGGGACTTACCAAGAGACCCAGTACTTC.

The rearrangement joins TRBV5-6 to TRBJ1-1; D is unresolved. Germline CDR1 is SGHDT and CDR2 is YYEEEE. CDR3 length: 14 amino acids. The germline V and J ends were trimmed by 1 base and 4 bases, with 11 bases remaining between them. The DNA for the CDR3 is TGTGCCAGCAGCTTGTCCCCGGGATCCACTGAAGCTTTCTTT. This encodes CASSLSPGSTEAFF. Full variable domain (rest looked up from reference TRBV5-6 and TRBJ1-1): DAGVTQSPTHLIKTRGQQVTLRCSPKSGHDTVSWYQQALGQGPQFIFQYYEEEERQRGNFPDRFSGHQFPNYSSELNVNALLLGDSALYLCASSLSPGSTEAFFGQGTRLTVV.

This chain links TRBV28 with TRBJ2-6; D unclear. Per germline, CDR1 MDHEN and CDR2 SYDVKM. The CDR3 length is 15 residues. Between the trimmed V and J ends, which lost 5 bases and 0 bases, there was a span of 8 bases. The DNA of the CDR3 is TGTGCCAGCAGTGGCATAAGCTCTGGGGCCAACGTCCTGACTTTC. Translating it yields CASSGISSGANVLTF.

The chain carries TRBV4-1 and TRBJ2-5; tentative D call: TRBD2 (5 bases). Trimming removed 4 bases from V and 1 base from J, with 10 bases in between. The CDR3 consists of 14 residues. CDR1 and CDR2 (germline): MGHRA, YSYEKL. CDR3 nucleotide sequence: TGCGCCAGCAGCCGTAGCGAAATCCAAGAGACCCAGTACTTC. It translates to CASSRSEIQETQYF.

This clone was counted a few times. V usage is TRBV7-3 and J usage is TRBJ2-1; tentatively, D is TRBD2 (5 bases). CDR1 is SGHTA and CDR2 is FQGTGA in the germline V gene. Trimming removed 6 bases at V and 7 bases at J, with 10 bases between. This CDR3 has 12 amino acids. The CDR3 sequence: CASSSQRNEQFF. The CDR3 region has the DNA TGTGCCAGCAGTTCCCAGCGGAATGAGCAGTTCTTC.

The sample holds one count of this clone. The V and J genes are TRBV7-9 and TRBJ1-3; perhaps TRBD1 as D (5 bases). V was clipped by 5 bases and J by 3 bases, with 11 bases between them. The V gene's germline CDR1 is SEHNR and CDR2 FQNEAQ (reference sequence). This CDR3 has 14 residues. CDR3 in amino acids: CASSPGTGGNTIYF. In DNA form, the CDR3 reads TGTGCCAGCAGCCCCGGGACCGGTGGAAACACCATATATTTT.

V gene TRBV10-2 combines with J gene TRBJ2-5; no firm D call. The V end was cut by 1 base, the J end by 7 bases, with 4 bases between. Germline values: CDR1 WSHSY, CDR2 SAAADI. There are 11 residues in the CDR3. This CDR3 is CASSELGTQYF. Written as DNA, the CDR3 is TGCGCCAGCAGTGAGTTGGGGACCCAGTACTTC.

J is TRBJ2-7 and V is TRBV28, with D possibly being TRBD1 (7 bases). The CDR3 sequence is 14 residues long. The germline V and J ends were trimmed by 6 bases and 4 bases, with 16 bases remaining between them. Looked up from germline, CDR1 is MDHEN and CDR2 is SYDVKM. The CDR3 spells CASRNRGSGYEQYF. Written as DNA, the CDR3 is TGTGCCAGCAGAAACAGGGGAAGCGGGTACGAGCAGTACTTC.

The CDR3 DNA follows: TGTGCCAGCAGCAGAGAGGGTGAGACCCAGTACTTC. Amino acid sequence: CASSREGETQYF. The rearrangement links TRBV9 to TRBJ2-5, with D perhaps TRBD2 (5 bases). This CDR3 spans 12 amino acids. The V end lost 4 bases, the J end lost 5 bases, and 9 bases lay between the germline ends. The germline V gene encodes CDR1 SGDLS and CDR2 YYNGEE.